The 15 T cell receptor beta chains reported below all come from one sample, sequenced in a study of shared clonotypes between healthy human individuals. TCRdb's copy holds only in-frame clones and misses some; the assay was immunoSEQ multiplex PCR. Found here are more than 2 million clones, just under 95% of them singletons; the top ten hold about 1.7%. Cells designated naive CD8 were CD45RO-negative and were positively selected for CCR7, with terminally differentiated effector memory CD45RA+ cells excluded. Sequenced input: naive CD8+ T cells from PBMCs. The receptors derive from a man between 18 and 29 years old in good health. Some clones in this sample may be carry-over from other donors' samples.

The chain links TRBV28 to TRBJ2-7; the D gene is possibly TRBD1 (6 bases). Between the trimmed V and J ends, which lost 7 bases and 0 bases, there was a span of 10 bases. The germline V gene has CDR1 MDHEN and CDR2 SYDVKM. This CDR3 comprises 13 residues. The CDR3 DNA reads as TGTGCCAGCATTCAGACAGGCTCCTACGAGCAGTACTTC. The encoded protein is CASIQTGSYEQYF.

The gene calls are TRBV27 and TRBJ1-5; tentative D call: TRBD1 (5 bases). Germline CDR1 and CDR2: MNHEY and SMNVEV (reference sequence). Trimming took off 2 bases at V and 4 bases at J, with 15 bases between the two ends. This CDR3 is built from 16 residues. The CDR3 nucleotides are TGTGCCAGCAGTTTAAGTCCTCAGGGACTTAATCAGCCCCAGCATTTT. It encodes CASSLSPQGLNQPQHF.

V is TRBV7-8 and J is TRBJ2-3; 7 bases fit TRBD2. Looked up from germline, CDR1 is SGHVS and CDR2 is FQNEAQ. V gave up 3 bases and J gave up 0 bases; unmatched junction bases: 12. The CDR3 has 18 residues. Here the CDR3 reads CASSLGGEGTSSTDTQYF. The CDR3, as DNA: TGTGCCAGCAGCTTGGGAGGGGAGGGGACGAGTAGCACAGATACGCAGTATTTT.

This clone occurred once. The chain carries TRBV7-9 and TRBJ2-7, with D perhaps given as TRBD1 or TRBD2 (6 bases each). CDR1 and CDR2 from the germline V gene are SEHNR and FQNEAQ (reference sequence). This CDR3 contains 14 residues. Trimming took 6 bases from V and 7 from J, leaving 19 bases between them. The CDR3 is CASRKGGPRGEQYF. CDR3 in DNA: TGTGCCAGCAGAAAAGGGGGACCCCGGGGGGAGCAGTACTTC.

The chain combines TRBV7-9 with TRBJ2-3, with 10 bases lining up with TRBD2. The germline V gene has CDR1 SEHNR and CDR2 FQNEAQ (reference sequence). V trimming: 4 bases; J trimming: 6 bases; junction bases outside the gene matches: 13. CDR3 size: 17 residues. CDR3 bases: TGTGCCAGCAGCTCCGGGACTAGCGTTTATCATGGGGATACGCAGTATTTT. Translating it yields CASSSGTSVYHGDTQYF.

This rearrangement joins TRBV28 to TRBJ1-2; no reliable D call. There are 16 residues in the CDR3. From germline, CDR1 is MDHEN and CDR2 SYDVKM. The V end was cut by 7 bases, the J end by 4 bases, with 22 bases between. CDR3 sequence (DNA): TGTGCCAGCACCCCGCCTACTGGTGTTTCGACCTATGGCTACACCTTC. This gives the protein CASTPPTGVSTYGYTF.

The chain uses TRBV28 and TRBJ1-2; D is unresolved. Germline V lookup: CDR1 MDHEN, CDR2 SYDVKM. The ends were cut back, 10 bases at V and 3 bases at J, with 18 bases in the middle. The CDR3 has 14 residues. The CDR3 protein is CAISDWTVDYGYTF. In DNA form, the CDR3 reads TGTGCCATCTCGGACTGGACGGTAGACTATGGCTACACCTTC.

This clone has only one observation. This chain links TRBV7-2 with TRBJ2-1; TRBD2 might be the D (6 bases). CDR3 length equals 12 residues. The germline gives CDR1 SGHTA, CDR2 FQGNSA. V lost 5 bases and J lost 15, with 17 bases in between. The CDR3 is CASSPRGSSRFF. The CDR3 nucleotides read TGTGCCAGCAGCCCCCGGGGGTCCTCGCGGTTCTTC.

J is TRBJ2-1 and V is TRBV6-5; D possibly corresponds to TRBD1 (5 bases). The germline V and J ends were trimmed by 2 bases and 2 bases, with 7 bases remaining between them. This CDR3 region has 14 residues. CDR1 is MNHEY and CDR2 is SVGAGI in the germline V gene. The CDR3 sequence: CASSYQGTYNEQFF. DNA for the CDR3: TGTGCCAGCAGTTACCAGGGTACCTACAATGAGCAGTTCTTC.

The rearrangement uses TRBV7-8 and TRBJ2-7; 12 positions agree with TRBD2. J lost 7 bases, V lost 3 bases, and 7 bases had no gene match. CDR1 SGHVS and CDR2 FQNEAQ come from the germline V gene. The CDR3 has 15 residues. DNA of the CDR3: TGTGCCAGCAGCTTCGGACTAGCGGGGTCGTGGGAGCAGTACTTC. It is translated as CASSFGLAGSWEQYF.

This chain's CDR3 is CASSEVYRGLNTEAFF. CDR3 in DNA: TGTGCCAGCAGTGAAGTCTACAGGGGCCTGAACACTGAAGCTTTCTTT. The chain uses TRBV6-1 and TRBJ1-1; 7 nucleotides match TRBD1. J was trimmed by 0 bases and V by 1 base; bases with no gene match: 5. The CDR3 totals 16 residues. Germline-derived CDR1 and CDR2 are MNHNS and SASEGT.

The V gene is TRBV15, the J gene TRBJ2-1, with TRBD2 identical over 9 bases. Per germline, CDR1 LNHNV and CDR2 YYDKDF (reference sequence). V shed 5 bases, J shed 7 bases, and the junction held 3 bases outside the gene matches. The CDR3 sequence is 13 residues long. For the CDR3, the DNA is TGTGCCACCAGCGCGCGGGGGGGGAATGAGCAGTTCTTC. Its translation: CATSARGGNEQFF. The full variable domain, rest sourced from reference TRBV15 and TRBJ2-1, is DAMVIQNPRYQVTQFGKPVTLSCSQTLNHNVMYWYQQKSSQAPKLLFHYYDKDFNNEADTPDNFQSRRPNTSFCFLDIRSPGLGDTAMYLCATSARGGNEQFFGPGTRLTVL.

V gene TRBV9 combines with J gene TRBJ1-1, with 7 bases matching TRBD1. J was trimmed by 3 bases and V by 4 bases; bases with no gene match: 6. The germline V gene has CDR1 SGDLS and CDR2 YYNGEE. This CDR3 is 14 amino acids long. CDR3 DNA: TGTGCCAGCAGCAGATACGGGACAGACACTGAAGCTTTCTTT. Translation gives CASSRYGTDTEAFF.

V and J are TRBV27 and TRBJ2-7; no definite D call. Trimming took 5 bases from V and 0 from J, leaving 11 bases between them. This CDR3 has 14 amino acids. Germline V gene sequence: CDR1 MNHEY, CDR2 SMNVEV (reference sequence). In DNA, the CDR3 is TGTGCCAGCAGTCCATCCACCCCCTCCTACGAGCAGTACTTC. Amino acid sequence: CASSPSTPSYEQYF.

V is TRBV28 and J is TRBJ1-2; TRBD1 aligns across 7 bases. The CDR3 extends over 16 amino acids. Germline CDR1 MDHEN, CDR2 SYDVKM. The trim removed 8 bases at V and 0 bases at J, leaving 12 bases unmatched. The CDR3 sequence is CASFRGVDQANYGYTF. DNA for the CDR3: TGTGCCAGCTTCAGGGGGGTAGATCAAGCTAACTATGGCTACACCTTC.